These 32 T cell receptor beta chains came from one sample sequenced in a study of shared clonotypes between healthy human individuals. Generated by immunoSEQ multiplex PCR, the TCRdb table keeps only in-frame clones and is missing some. Among about 670,000 clones listed, roughly 78% were seen once. The sample was memory CD4+ T cells sorted from blood. Subset denoted: CD45RA-negative fraction. These receptors originate from a woman aged 25 to 39 in good health.

The V gene is TRBV7-9, the J gene TRBJ1-3; 9 bases map to TRBD1. Germline V gene sequence: CDR1 SEHNR, CDR2 FQNEAQ (reference sequence). The CDR3 runs 19 residues. Trimming took 0 bases from V and 0 from J; bases not matched to a gene: 9. The CDR3 here is CASSLALGQGTGSGNTIYF. CDR3 nucleotide sequence: TGTGCCAGCAGCTTAGCTTTAGGACAGGGGACAGGCTCTGGAAACACCATATATTTT.

The chain links TRBV2 to TRBJ1-2; D may be TRBD1 (6 bases). This CDR3 comprises 14 residues. CDR1 is SNHLY, CDR2 FYNNEI, per germline. Trimming left V 0 bases short and J 4 bases short, with 9 bases between. Here the CDR3 reads CASSEADSSYGYTF. The CDR3 DNA follows: TGTGCCAGCAGTGAAGCGGACAGTTCCTATGGCTACACCTTC.

There are many counts of this clone. The chain joins TRBV18 to TRBJ2-6; tentative D call: TRBD2 (7 bases). This CDR3 comprises 17 residues. V was shortened by 7 bases and J by 2 bases, with 18 bases between the two germline ends. Germline CDR1 and CDR2: KGHSH and LQKENI. CDR3 DNA sequence: TGTGCCAGCTTCGAAGGCCTCGGGGGGCCTGGGGCCAACGTCCTGACTTTC. It specifies CASFEGLGGPGANVLTF.

Ten or more counts support this clone. The genes are TRBV28 and TRBJ1-2; D gene unclear. CDR1 is MDHEN, CDR2 SYDVKM, per germline. Trimming cost V 2 bases and J 2 bases, with 6 bases left between them. CDR3 length: 13 residues. CDR3 residues: CASSLAQNYGYTF. CDR3 nucleotides: TGTGCCAGCAGTTTAGCGCAGAACTATGGCTACACCTTC.

This clone was seen repeatedly, ten times or more. The V and J genes are TRBV19 and TRBJ2-1; 8 nucleotides match TRBD2. The V and J ends lost 5 bases and 6 bases, in that order; junction bases with no gene match: 3. CDR3 size: 13 residues. Germline values: CDR1 LNHDA, CDR2 SQIVND (reference sequence). The chain's CDR3 is CASSGAGGNEQFF. CDR3 in DNA: TGTGCCAGTAGTGGGGCGGGAGGCAATGAGCAGTTCTTC. Full variable domain (outside the CDR3, taken from reference TRBV19 and TRBJ2-1): DGGITQSPKYLFRKEGQNVTLSCEQNLNHDAMYWYRQDPGQGLRLIYYSQIVNDFQKGDIAEGYSVSREKKESFPLTVTSAQKNPTAFYLCASSGAGGNEQFFGPGTRLTVL.

The chain couples TRBV4-2 to TRBJ1-1; the D gene is possibly TRBD1 (6 bases). The germline V gene encodes CDR1 LGHNA and CDR2 YNFKEQ. V was clipped by 0 bases and J by 0 bases, with 17 bases between them. This CDR3 region has 18 residues. In nucleotides, the CDR3 is TGTGCCAGCAGCCAAGAACCCAGGGGCAGGAAAATGAACACTGAAGCTTTCTTT. Protein product: CASSQEPRGRKMNTEAFF.

This rearrangement joins TRBV5-1 to TRBJ1-2; D gene ambiguous. The V end was cut by 0 bases, the J end by 4 bases, with 7 bases between. In germline, CDR1 is SGHRS, CDR2 YFSETQ. The CDR3 runs to 13 residues. As DNA, the CDR3 is TGCGCCAGCAGCTTGGGTACGGTCTATGGCTACACCTTC. Protein product: CASSLGTVYGYTF.

This sequence joins TRBV11-2 and TRBJ2-1, with a weak D call TRBD2 (6 bases). This CDR3 is 14 amino acids long. Per germline, CDR1 SGHAT and CDR2 FQNNGV. Trimming shortened V by 7 bases and J by 10 bases, and 20 bases separated the two germline ends. The CDR3 sequence is CASTLSGVGGEQFF. CDR3 DNA: TGTGCCAGCACCCTGTCAGGCGTGGGAGGCGAGCAGTTCTTC.

This sequence joins TRBV4-1 and TRBJ2-1, with D perhaps matching TRBD2 (6 bases). The germline V gene encodes CDR1 MGHRA and CDR2 YSYEKL. The V gene lost 1 base and the J gene lost 8 bases, with 27 bases spanning the gap. There are 19 residues in the CDR3. CDR3 DNA sequence: TGCGCCAGCAGCCAAGTTTTTTTTAGCGGACCCGAGGAGAAGCATGAGCAGTTCTTC. Protein: CASSQVFFSGPEEKHEQFF.

The genes are TRBV28 and TRBJ2-7; TRBD1 matches at 8 bases. CDR1 and CDR2 (germline): MDHEN, SYDVKM. This CDR3 has 13 amino acids. The ends lost 6 bases at V and 5 bases at J; junction bases unmatched: 6. The CDR3 DNA is TGTGCCAGCAGGAGGGACAGGTCAGACGAGCAGTACTTC. This sequence encodes CASRRDRSDEQYF.

The V call is TRBV29-1, the J call TRBJ2-5; D is perhaps TRBD1 (5 bases). This CDR3 is built from 13 residues. Germline V gene lookup returns CDR1 SQVTM and CDR2 ANQGSEA. V lost 6 bases to trimming and J lost 5 bases, with 16 bases between them. The CDR3 coding sequence is TGCAGCGTAGAGCAGGGAATAGGGGAGACCCAGTACTTC. Amino acid sequence: CSVEQGIGETQYF.

V is TRBV5-1 and J is TRBJ2-4, with D hard to call. V gave up 2 bases and J gave up 5 bases, with 8 bases separating them. This CDR3 comprises 13 residues. Germline V CDR1 and CDR2: SGHRS, YFSETQ. The CDR3 sequence is CASSFVGQNIQYF. The CDR3 coding sequence is TGCGCCAGCAGCTTCGTCGGACAAAACATTCAGTACTTC. Supplemented by reference TRBV5-1 and TRBJ2-4, the full variable domain reads KAGVTQTPRYLIKTRGQQVTLSCSPISGHRSVSWYQQTPGQGLQFLFEYFSETQRNKGNFPGRFSGRQFSNSRSEMNVSTLELGDSALYLCASSFVGQNIQYFGAGTRLSVL.

In its sample, this clone was seen a few times. V gene TRBV7-6 combines with J gene TRBJ2-7; TRBD2 might be the D (5 bases). CDR1 SGHVS and CDR2 FNYEAQ come from the germline V gene. The length of the CDR3 is 17 residues. V lost 1 base and J 4 bases, leaving 20 bases between the germline ends. The CDR3 nucleotides read TGTGCCAGCAGCTTAGTAAGTCGAGGGAGTGCTTTTTACGAGCAGTACTTC. It codes for CASSLVSRGSAFYEQYF.

J is TRBJ2-3 and V is TRBV19, with 8 nucleotides matching TRBD2. The germline gives CDR1 LNHDA, CDR2 SQIVND (reference sequence). Losses at the gene ends were 9 bases for V and 6 bases for J; bases not matched to a gene: 8. The CDR3 is 13 residues long. CDR3 sequence reads: CARQEAGVDTQYF. As DNA, the CDR3 is TGTGCCAGACAAGAAGCGGGAGTGGATACGCAGTATTTT.

There are a few counts of this clone. The chain joins TRBV29-1 to TRBJ1-1, with a possible D match to TRBD1 (5 bases). The V gene lost 1 base and the J gene lost 5 bases, with 17 bases spanning the gap. Germline V CDR1 and CDR2: SQVTM, ANQGSEA. The CDR3 is 15 residues long. CDR3 in DNA: TGCAGCGTTGAAGGGAGTAAGGGGCTTAGGACTGAAGCTTTCTTT. This encodes CSVEGSKGLRTEAFF.

The rearrangement links TRBV18 to TRBJ2-1; 9 positions agree with TRBD2. With V trimmed by 2 bases and J by 7 bases, 9 bases remained unmatched. The length of the CDR3 is 16 residues. Per germline, CDR1 KGHSH and CDR2 LQKENI. CDR3 region: CASSPDWLAGRNEQFF. In DNA, the CDR3 is TGTGCCAGCTCACCAGACTGGCTAGCGGGAAGAAATGAGCAGTTCTTC.

The chain joins TRBV15 to TRBJ2-5; the D gene is possibly TRBD1 (6 bases). The CDR3 spans 15 residues. CDR1 LNHNV and CDR2 YYDKDF come from the germline V gene (reference sequence). Trimming left V 0 bases short and J 7 bases short, with 15 bases between. The CDR3, as DNA: TGTGCCACCAGCAGAGATTCGACAGGCCGCAGGACCCAGTACTTC. It codes for CATSRDSTGRRTQYF.

In this sample, this clone turned up a few times. The chain joins TRBV19 to TRBJ2-1; 8 bases agree with TRBD2. The CDR3 covers 13 residues. Per germline, CDR1 LNHDA and CDR2 SQIVND (reference sequence). The ends lost 4 bases at V and 7 bases at J; junction bases unmatched: 3. The CDR3 loop reads CASSSGRRNEQFF. The CDR3 nucleotides are TGTGCCAGTAGTAGCGGGAGGAGGAATGAGCAGTTCTTC.

This chain connects TRBV21-1 to TRBJ2-7; no DNA check was done on the table's D call, TRBD2. TRBV21-1 is recorded as a pseudogene. The CDR3 loop spans 24 amino acids. CDR3 sequence (DNA): TGTGCCAGCAGCAAAGACCGCCTGACAGGGATAAGTTGGCCAACTAGCGGAAACACCTACGAGCAGTACTTC. Residues: CASSKDRLTGISWPTSGNTYEQYF.

This chain links TRBV4-1 with TRBJ1-5; possibly TRBD1 for D (6 bases). The CDR3 has 16 residues. CDR1 MGHRA and CDR2 YSYEKL come from the germline V gene. V was shortened by 4 bases and J by 1 base, with 14 bases between the two germline ends. This CDR3 is CASSPVRGKSNQPQHF. The CDR3 DNA reads as TGCGCCAGCAGCCCGGTCAGGGGTAAAAGCAATCAGCCCCAGCATTTT.

Ten or more counts support this clone. The chain employs TRBV2 and TRBJ1-5, with D uncertain. The CDR3 covers 15 residues. Trimming removed 6 bases at V and 1 base at J, with 13 bases between. The germline V gene has CDR1 SNHLY and CDR2 FYNNEI. CDR3 amino acids: CASRPQVESNQPQHF. The CDR3 nucleotides read TGTGCCAGCAGGCCTCAGGTGGAGAGCAATCAGCCCCAGCATTTT.

The rearrangement links TRBV7-6 to TRBJ2-2, with D uncertain. With 1 base removed from V and 5 bases from J, the gap between germline ends came to 8 bases. The germline gives CDR1 SGHVS, CDR2 FNYEAQ. The CDR3 is 14 residues long. CDR3 sequence (DNA): TGTGCCAGCAGCTTAGGAAGAGTTACCGGGGAGCTGTTTTTT. It codes for CASSLGRVTGELFF.

This chain uses TRBV28 with TRBJ2-5; no clear D gene. The V end was cut by 6 bases, the J end by 5 bases, with 22 bases between. This CDR3 is built from 16 residues. In germline, CDR1 is MDHEN, CDR2 SYDVKM. The CDR3 nucleotides read TGTGCCAGCAGACGTGCCCTCCGAGGTGGTTGGGAGACCCAGTACTTC. This sequence encodes CASRRALRGGWETQYF.

J is TRBJ2-1 and V is TRBV14; D is tentatively TRBD1 or TRBD2 (5 bases each). V lost 1 base, J lost 6 bases, and 10 bases lay in between. The V gene's germline CDR1 is SGHDN and CDR2 FVKESK. The CDR3 spans 14 residues. The CDR3 sequence is CASSQVHGGNEQFF. CDR3 DNA sequence: TGTGCCAGCAGCCAAGTTCATGGGGGCAATGAGCAGTTCTTC.

CDR3 amino acids: CASSRGTSGRRQETQYF. The CDR3 nucleotides read TGCGCCAGCAGCAGGGGGACTAGCGGAAGACGACAAGAGACCCAGTACTTC. The chain couples TRBV5-1 to TRBJ2-5; 11 bases align to TRBD2. J gave up 2 bases and V 4 bases, and 10 bases lay outside the gene matches. The V gene's germline CDR1 is SGHRS and CDR2 YFSETQ. The CDR3 consists of 17 residues.

As regards this clone: This sample includes further DNA sequences coding for the same CDR3. CDR3 coding DNA: TGTGCCAGCAGCCAAGATGGACCCGGGGAGCTGTTTTTT. Its protein product is CASSQDGPGELFF. This sequence joins TRBV4-2 and TRBJ2-2, with D unclear. This CDR3 spans 13 amino acids. Germline V gene sequence: CDR1 LGHNA, CDR2 YNFKEQ. V gave up 0 bases and J gave up 6 bases, with 5 bases separating them.

The V gene is TRBV7-6, the J gene TRBJ2-1, with TRBD2 matching 11 bases. The CDR3 length is 16 residues. Trimming took 5 bases from V and 4 from J; bases not matched to a gene: 7. Germline lookup yields CDR1 SGHVS and CDR2 FNYEAQ. CDR3 sequence: CASSPQGTSGYNEQFF. The CDR3 bases are TGTGCCAGCAGCCCCCAGGGGACTAGCGGTTACAATGAGCAGTTCTTC. Together with reference TRBV7-6 and TRBJ2-1, the CDR3 gives the full variable domain: GAGVSQSPRYKVTKRGQDVALRCDPISGHVSLYWYRQALGQGPEFLTYFNYEAQQDKSGLPNDRFSAERPEGSISTLTIQRTEQRDSAMYRCASSPQGTSGYNEQFFGPGTRLTVL.

This clone turned up a few times. The V gene is TRBV11-2, the J gene TRBJ1-2; D gene uncertain. Trimming took off 4 bases at V and 1 base at J, with 4 bases between the two ends. The CDR3 runs to 12 residues. Germline V CDR1 and CDR2: SGHAT, FQNNGV. The CDR3 nucleotides are TGTGCCAGCAGCTCGGTTAACTATGGCTACACCTTC. Protein sequence: CASSSVNYGYTF.

The chain couples TRBV5-6 to TRBJ1-5, with unresolved D. The ends were cut back, 4 bases at V and 7 bases at J, with 21 bases in the middle. There are 16 residues in the CDR3. In germline, CDR1 is SGHDT, CDR2 YYEEEE. The CDR3 region has the DNA TGTGCCAGCAGCCTAAACCAGGCTCGGTTAGCGCAGCCCCAGCATTTT. Translated, it gives CASSLNQARLAQPQHF. Full variable domain (remainder filled in from reference TRBV5-6 and TRBJ1-5): DAGVTQSPTHLIKTRGQQVTLRCSPKSGHDTVSWYQQALGQGPQFIFQYYEEEERQRGNFPDRFSGHQFPNYSSELNVNALLLGDSALYLCASSLNQARLAQPQHFGDGTRLSIL.

The chain employs TRBV6-6 and TRBJ1-1, with no clear D. The CDR3 consists of 15 residues. Looked up from germline, CDR1 is MNHNY and CDR2 is SVGAGI (reference sequence). The CDR3 DNA is TGTGTGAGCAGTAACAGCCGGGAAGGCGGCACTGAAGCTTTCTTT. Protein product: CVSSNSREGGTEAFF.

The CDR3 DNA follows: TGTGCCAGCAGCTCTCCCCTAGCGCAAACCACCGGGGAGCTGTTTTTT. Amino acids: CASSSPLAQTTGELFF. This chain uses TRBV7-2 with TRBJ2-2, with a possible D match to TRBD2 (6 bases). The CDR3 runs 16 residues. V was shortened by 4 bases and J by 4 bases, with 16 bases between the two germline ends. Germline CDR1 SGHTA, CDR2 FQGNSA. The whole variable domain, remainder taken from reference TRBV7-2 and TRBJ2-2, is GAGVSQSPSNKVTEKGKDVELRCDPISGHTALYWYRQSLGQGLEFLIYFQGNSAPDKSGLPSDRFSAERTGGSVSTLTIQRTQQEDSAVYLCASSSPLAQTTGELFFGEGSRLTVL.

This chain joins TRBV18 and TRBJ1-2; weak D call: TRBD1 (6 bases). Germline V gene lookup returns CDR1 KGHSH and CDR2 LQKENI. V lost 3 bases and J 4 bases, leaving 12 bases between the germline ends. The CDR3 loop spans 14 amino acids. As DNA, the CDR3 is TGTGCCAGCTCACCGATGGACAGAATCTATGGCTACACCTTC. It yields the protein CASSPMDRIYGYTF. Based on the CDR3 plus reference TRBV18 and TRBJ1-2, the full variable domain is NAGVMQNPRHLVRRRGQEARLRCSPMKGHSHVYWYRQLPEEGLKFMVYLQKENIIDESGMPKERFSAEFPKEGPSILRIQQVVRGDSAAYFCASSPMDRIYGYTFGSGTRLTVV.